One and the same sample provided the 8 T cell receptor beta chains below, sequenced in a study of blood T cells in healthy people across ages. A second PCR of about 6 to 11 cycles used a sample-barcoded 5' primer and a J-beta primer mix. TCRdb itself ran the 5' RACE reads through MiXCR, one entry per CDR3 protein. The repertoire holds 1.5 million to 2 million distinct CDR3 sequences, over 25% seen once, with 7.7% in the top ten. The source material was blood. The receptor source for this set is a woman under 40 in good health.

The chain carries TRBV6-5 and TRBJ1-2; 8 bases align to TRBD1. The J segment lost 4 bases and the V segment lost 0 bases, leaving 10 bases of the junction unmatched. The CDR3 covers 17 residues. CDR1 and CDR2 from the germline V gene are MNHEY and SVGAGI. CDR3 loop: CASSYSEPGRGLYGYTF. Written as DNA, the CDR3 is TGTGCCAGCAGTTACTCTGAGCCGGGCAGGGGGCTCTATGGCTACACCTTC.

This rearrangement joins TRBV14 to TRBJ2-7; a possible D gene is TRBD1 (6 bases). CDR3 length equals 15 residues. Germline V gives CDR1 SGHDN, CDR2 FVKESK. Trimming took off 0 bases at V and 4 bases at J, with 13 bases between the two ends. CDR3 region: CASSQDIGQTYEQYF. Written as DNA, the CDR3 is TGTGCCAGCAGCCAAGATATCGGACAGACTTACGAGCAGTACTTC.

In this sample, this clonotype turned up many times. V usage is TRBV6-6 and J usage is TRBJ1-2; 7 nucleotides line up with TRBD1. The length of the CDR3 is 14 residues. V shed 2 bases, J shed 6 bases, and the junction held 6 bases outside the gene matches. Germline lookup yields CDR1 MNHNY and CDR2 SVGAGI (reference sequence). As DNA, the CDR3 is TGTGCCAGCAGTTACCCGGGACAGCGGGATGGCTACACCTTC. Amino acid sequence: CASSYPGQRDGYTF.

In the case of this clonotype: Since a much larger clone is just one base distant, this may be a read error. The DNA for the CDR3 is TGCGCCAACAGCCATCGGACTAGCGGATACGAGCAGTACTTC. This codes for CANSHRTSGYEQYF. The chain links TRBV4-3 to TRBJ2-4; 10 bases agree with TRBD2. The J call may be wrong; the DNA end is better matched by TRBJ2-7. The CDR3 has 14 residues. Germline V gene sequence: CDR1 LGHNA, CDR2 YSLEER.

The chain combines TRBV6-5 with TRBJ1-4; D perhaps matches TRBD1 (5 bases). The CDR3 covers 17 residues. Germline values: CDR1 MNHEY, CDR2 SVGAGI. V was cut by 2 bases and J by 7 bases, with 20 bases left in between. The CDR3 protein is CASSYRKRPSGGEKLFF. The CDR3 region has the DNA TGTGCCAGCAGTTACCGCAAAAGGCCAAGCGGGGGTGAAAAACTGTTTTTT.

This clonotype has a handful of counts. The V and J genes are TRBV5-1 and TRBJ1-1; D might be TRBD1 (5 bases). This CDR3 has 17 residues. Germline-derived CDR1 and CDR2 are SGHRS and YFSETQ. V lost 4 bases and J 3 bases, leaving 22 bases between the germline ends. CDR3 DNA sequence: TGCGCCAGCAGCCCCAAGCGTGAAGGGGAAAGATACACTGAAGCTTTCTTT. Its translation is CASSPKREGERYTEAFF.

The gene calls are TRBV2 and TRBJ2-5; 7 nucleotides match TRBD2. The CDR3 contains 14 residues. Trimming at V came to 7 bases and at J to 1 base, leaving 6 bases not matched to a gene. The V gene's germline CDR1 is SNHLY and CDR2 FYNNEI. In DNA, the CDR3 is TGTGCCAGCATCCCCCGGACTAGCCAAGAGACCCAGTACTTC. Amino acid sequence: CASIPRTSQETQYF.

This clonotype was found a few times. The chain couples TRBV2 to TRBJ2-5; TRBD1 aligns across 7 bases. This CDR3 is built from 14 residues. Per germline, CDR1 SNHLY and CDR2 FYNNEI. V trimming: 7 bases; J trimming: 2 bases; junction bases outside the gene matches: 7. CDR3 region: CASTEGQPQETQYF. The DNA of the CDR3 is TGTGCCAGCACCGAGGGACAGCCTCAAGAGACCCAGTACTTC.